The next 17 T cell receptor beta chains were all read from a single sample in a study of cytomegalovirus exposure and HLA in healthy donors. PCR employed 60 Vbeta and 13 Jbeta primers. TCRdb keeps only in-frame clones here, not all; method: immunoSEQ multiplex PCR. The sample lists 130,000 or so clones; 75% to 85% were seen once. Material for sequencing was PBMCs. The receptor source for this set is a woman in her forties or fifties in good health and CMV-seropositive.

The chain links TRBV2 to TRBJ1-1, with a weak D call TRBD1 (6 bases). The V and J ends lost 8 bases and 1 base respectively, with 11 bases between them. This CDR3 region has 13 residues. Germline V CDR1 and CDR2: SNHLY, FYNNEI. The CDR3 reads CASGGQQNTEAFF. In nucleotides, the CDR3 is TGTGCCAGCGGTGGACAGCAGAACACTGAAGCTTTCTTT.

This rearrangement joins TRBV7-9 to TRBJ1-2; D might be TRBD1 (5 bases). This CDR3 contains 14 residues. With 1 base removed from V and 1 base from J, the gap between germline ends came to 7 bases. Germline V lookup: CDR1 SEHNR, CDR2 FQNEAQ (reference sequence). The CDR3 spells CASSLVGGNYGYTF. The CDR3 nucleotides are TGTGCCAGCAGCTTAGTGGGGGGTAACTATGGCTACACCTTC.

The rearrangement links TRBV6-5 to TRBJ1-1; possibly TRBD1 for D (5 bases). Germline V gene data show CDR1 as MNHEY and CDR2 as SVGAGI. This CDR3 has 14 amino acids. V dropped 2 bases and J dropped 5 bases, with 12 bases sitting between them. The CDR3 sequence: CASSYIQGGTEAFF. Here the CDR3 DNA reads TGTGCCAGCAGTTACATTCAGGGTGGGACTGAAGCTTTCTTT.

About this clone itself: Its ends do not fully match the called genes, so a read error is possible. The chain links TRBV7-9 to TRBJ1-2; D unresolved. Germline-derived CDR1 and CDR2 are SEHNR and FQNEAQ (reference sequence). CDR3 length: 14 amino acids. The chain's CDR3 is CSSSPMSDNYGYTF. The CDR3 bases are TGTTCCAGCAGCCCAATGAGCGATAACTATGGCTACACCTTC.

This rearrangement joins TRBV4-1 to TRBJ2-1; 11 bases are a match to TRBD2. CDR1 is MGHRA, CDR2 YSYEKL, per germline. V shed 0 bases, J shed 2 bases, and the junction held 6 bases outside the gene matches. The CDR3 is 18 residues long. The CDR3 loop is CASSQDPPTSGTYNEQFF. CDR3 coding DNA: TGCGCCAGCAGCCAAGACCCCCCGACTAGCGGGACCTACAATGAGCAGTTCTTC.

The DNA for the CDR3 is TGCGCCAGCAGCTTGGCCTGGGAGAAGCGGGAGCTGACCTACGAGCAGTACTTC. It yields the protein CASSLAWEKRELTYEQYF. V is TRBV5-1 and J is TRBJ2-7; 8 bases fit TRBD2. Germline CDR1 SGHRS, CDR2 YFSETQ. Trimming took 0 bases from V and 2 from J; bases not matched to a gene: 13. The CDR3 runs 18 residues.

V usage is TRBV28 and J usage is TRBJ1-5; the D gene is possibly TRBD1 (6 bases). V lost 7 bases to trimming and J lost 3 bases, with 16 bases between them. This CDR3 spans 15 amino acids. Per the germline V gene, CDR1 is MDHEN and CDR2 is SYDVKM. The CDR3, as DNA: TGTGCCAGCATCCAGCTACAGGGCTTCAATCAGCCCCAGCATTTT. Amino acids: CASIQLQGFNQPQHF.

V usage is TRBV18 and J usage is TRBJ2-7; D may be TRBD2 (5 bases). The CDR3 spans 12 residues. Germline V lookup: CDR1 KGHSH, CDR2 LQKENI. The germline V and J ends were trimmed by 6 bases and 3 bases, with 9 bases remaining between them. CDR3 DNA sequence: TGTGCCAGCTCGACGGGGAACTACGAGCAGTACTTC. Translation gives CASSTGNYEQYF. Looking up the rest from reference TRBV18 and TRBJ2-7 gives the full variable domain: NAGVMQNPRHLVRRRGQEARLRCSPMKGHSHVYWYRQLPEEGLKFMVYLQKENIIDESGMPKERFSAEFPKEGPSILRIQQVVRGDSAAYFCASSTGNYEQYFGPGTRLTVT.

This clone was picked up one time. V gene TRBV21-1 combines with J gene TRBJ2-7; the table calls TRBD1, which could not be checked here. TRBV21-1 is reported as a pseudogene. This CDR3 is 17 amino acids long. DNA of the CDR3: TGTGCCAGCAGCAATCTAAGACACAGGGTTCGATCCTACGAGCAGTACTTC. It yields the protein CASSNLRHRVRSYEQYF.

As regards this clone: The germline gene is not matched at one end of the junction; a read error may be the cause. V and J are TRBV7-9 and TRBJ2-7, with 9 bases identical to TRBD2. Germline lookup yields CDR1 SEHNR and CDR2 FQNEAQ (reference sequence). The CDR3 contains 16 residues. The chain's CDR3 is CSSSLWAAGGPYEQYF. The CDR3 DNA reads as TGTTCCAGCAGCTTATGGGCAGCGGGAGGTCCCTACGAGCAGTACTTC.

The chain links TRBV19 to TRBJ1-5, with 7 positions matching TRBD1. Germline V lookup: CDR1 LNHDA, CDR2 SQIVND (reference sequence). CDR3 size: 15 residues. V dropped 5 bases and J dropped 4; count of bases not matched to a gene: 8. In nucleotides, the CDR3 is TGTGCCAGTAGTGTCACCGGGACAGCGAATCAGCCCCAGCATTTT. Residues: CASSVTGTANQPQHF.

The gene calls are TRBV20-1 and TRBJ1-1, with D maybe TRBD1 (5 bases). The CDR3 extends over 11 amino acids. Trimming cost V 5 bases and J 11 bases, with 15 bases left between them. Germline V gene sequence: CDR1 DFQATT, CDR2 SNEGSKA (reference sequence). As DNA, the CDR3 is TGCAGTGCTCCCCCAGGGTCAGTCGCTTTCTTT. Translated: CSAPPGSVAFF.

V and J are TRBV18 and TRBJ2-1, with TRBD2 identical over 8 bases. This CDR3 comprises 14 residues. V gave up 4 bases and J gave up 10 bases; unmatched junction bases: 9. Germline assignment: CDR1 KGHSH and CDR2 LQKENI. This CDR3 reads CASSLPPGTREQFF. CDR3 sequence (DNA): TGTGCCAGCTCACTGCCCCCCGGGACTAGGGAGCAGTTCTTC.

The V and J genes are TRBV29-1 and TRBJ2-4; D might be TRBD1 (6 bases). Germline CDR1 and CDR2: SQVTM and ANQGSEA. The CDR3 loop spans 16 amino acids. Between the trimmed V and J ends, which lost 7 bases and 0 bases, there was a span of 19 bases. CDR3 amino acids: CSAIPRGRLAKNIQYF. Written as DNA, the CDR3 is TGCAGCGCCATTCCCAGGGGCCGGTTAGCCAAAAACATTCAGTACTTC.

The chain is built from TRBV19 and TRBJ1-2, with TRBD1 matching 7 bases. The CDR3 is made up of 15 amino acids. Looked up from germline, CDR1 is LNHDA and CDR2 is SQIVND (reference sequence). V lost 10 bases and J lost 0; bases outside the gene matches: 11. CDR3 sequence (DNA): TGTGCCACTTGGACAGGCGAGAGTCCTAACTATGGCTACACCTTC. Translation gives CATWTGESPNYGYTF. Filled out from reference TRBV19 and TRBJ1-2, the complete variable domain reads DGGITQSPKYLFRKEGQNVTLSCEQNLNHDAMYWYRQDPGQGLRLIYYSQIVNDFQKGDIAEGYSVSREKKESFPLTVTSAQKNPTAFYLCATWTGESPNYGYTFGSGTRLTVV.

The J gene is TRBJ1-2, the V gene TRBV7-9; D ambiguous. V was cut by 7 bases and J by 2 bases, with 11 bases left in between. The CDR3 is 13 amino acids. CDR1 SEHNR and CDR2 FQNEAQ come from the germline V gene (reference sequence). DNA of the CDR3: TGTGCCAGCACAGCGGGAGGAAACTATGGCTACACCTTC. The encoded protein is CASTAGGNYGYTF.

This clone was detected only once. Additional DNA sequences in this sample encode the identical CDR3. The genes are TRBV19 and TRBJ2-7; TRBD1 aligns across 9 bases. CDR3 length: 12 amino acids. The germline V gene encodes CDR1 LNHDA and CDR2 SQIVND (reference sequence). V was clipped by 6 bases and J by 4 bases; unmatched bases: 1. The CDR3, as DNA: TGTGCCAGTAGCGACAGGGGGTACGAGCAGTACTTC. This translates into CASSDRGYEQYF.